Presented here are 30 T cell receptor beta chains from one specimen sequenced in a study of spatial heterogeneity in lung cancer. Study outcomes and limitations: Counts of expanded intratumoral alpha and beta TCRs tracked tumor mutation counts.

In TCRdb, the 5' RACE reads were re-called with MiXCR into one record per CDR3 protein. The data contain some 7,700 distinct CDR3 sequences, roughly a tenth of them singletons. No antigen has been identified for these receptors. Documented time point: sample taken at primary tumor resection. The sample was lung tumor tissue, taken at surgery. These TCRs come from a male donor with early-stage non-small cell lung cancer.

This clonotype was detected once. The chain couples TRBV20-1 to TRBJ2-7; 9 bases are shared with TRBD1. Germline CDR1 is DFQATT and CDR2 is SNEGSKA (reference sequence). Unmatched junction bases numbered 11, after V lost 0 bases and J lost 5 bases. This CDR3 has 16 residues. The CDR3 nucleotides are TGCAGTGCTAGAGATCGGTCGGACAGGGGATCCCACGAGCAGTACTTC. This sequence encodes CSARDRSDRGSHEQYF.

The rearrangement links TRBV7-2 to TRBJ2-7, with D maybe TRBD1 (5 bases). The CDR3 contains 14 residues. Germline CDR1 and CDR2: SGHTA and FQGNSA. V gave up 5 bases and J gave up 5 bases, with 16 bases separating them. The CDR3, as DNA: TGTGCCAGCAGCCCAAGCAGGGTGGTGGACGAGCAGTACTTC. Its protein product is CASSPSRVVDEQYF. Full variable domain (missing parts from reference TRBV7-2 and TRBJ2-7): GAGVSQSPSNKVTEKGKDVELRCDPISGHTALYWYRQSLGQGLEFLIYFQGNSAPDKSGLPSDRFSAERTGGSVSTLTIQRTQQEDSAVYLCASSPSRVVDEQYFGPGTRLTVT.

This clonotype appeared a few times. This chain joins TRBV6-1 and TRBJ2-2; TRBD2 might be the D (5 bases). V was cut by 7 bases and J by 5 bases, with 20 bases left in between. CDR3 size: 16 residues. Germline V gene lookup returns CDR1 MNHNS and CDR2 SASEGT. The CDR3 DNA is TGTGCCAGCACTCGACGGTGGGGTGGGAGAACCGGGGAGCTGTTTTTT. Its translation: CASTRRWGGRTGELFF.

The chain has TRBV3-1 and TRBJ2-5; D remains unclear. Germline V gene sequence: CDR1 LGHDT, CDR2 YNNKEL (reference sequence). The CDR3 contains 12 residues. Trimming stripped 7 bases from V and 1 base from J, with 7 bases between. The CDR3 bases are TGTGCCAGCACCAGGCTCCAAGAGACCCAGTACTTC. It codes for CASTRLQETQYF.

This clonotype was observed a handful of times. The rearrangement links TRBV3-1 to TRBJ2-1; D not resolved. CDR3 size: 14 residues. In germline, CDR1 is LGHDT, CDR2 YNNKEL (reference sequence). Trimming pared 1 base from V and 1 base from J, leaving 5 bases between. The CDR3 DNA reads as TGTGCCAGCAGCCAAGCGAAGTCCTACAATGAGCAGTTCTTC. Protein product: CASSQAKSYNEQFF.

This clonotype was counted between two and nine times. The chain recombines TRBV30 with TRBJ1-5; D might be TRBD1 (5 bases). Looked up from germline, CDR1 is GTSNPN and CDR2 is SVGIG (reference sequence). V shed 3 bases and J shed 7 bases, with 13 bases lying between them. The CDR3 loop spans 13 amino acids. Written as DNA, the CDR3 is TGTGCCTGGAGAGATGGGACCAGGCAGCCCCAGCATTTT. Translated, it gives CAWRDGTRQPQHF.

This chain connects TRBV20-1 to TRBJ2-5; no firm D call. The germline gives CDR1 DFQATT, CDR2 SNEGSKA (reference sequence). The ends were cut back, 0 bases at V and 2 bases at J, with 10 bases in the middle. This CDR3 contains 14 residues. In nucleotides, the CDR3 is TGCAGTGCTAGAGACTCGCGGTTGCAAGAGACCCAGTACTTC. Its protein product is CSARDSRLQETQYF.

This clonotype is medium-sized within its sample. The chain has TRBV3-1 and TRBJ1-2; D remains ambiguous. CDR3 length: 14 residues. CDR1 and CDR2 (germline): LGHDT, YNNKEL (reference sequence). The V end was cut by 0 bases, the J end by 4 bases, with 9 bases between. The CDR3 loop is CASSQEPGIYGYTF. DNA for the CDR3: TGTGCCAGCAGCCAAGAGCCAGGAATCTATGGCTACACCTTC. Looking up the rest from reference TRBV3-1 and TRBJ1-2 gives the full variable domain: DTAVSQTPKYLVTQMGNDKSIKCEQNLGHDTMYWYKQDSKKFLKIMFSYNNKELIINETVPNRFSPKSPDKAHLNLHINSLELGDSAVYFCASSQEPGIYGYTFGSGTRLTVV.

In its sample, this clonotype is medium-sized. The CDR3 loop reads CASSYGDRDHNEQFF. For the CDR3, the DNA is TGTGCCAGCAGTTACGGGGACAGGGACCACAATGAGCAGTTCTTC. The chain combines TRBV6-6 with TRBJ2-1, with 9 bases lining up with TRBD1. CDR1 and CDR2 (germline): MNHNY, SVGAGI (reference sequence). With V trimmed by 2 bases and J by 5 bases, 4 bases remained unmatched. The length of the CDR3 is 15 residues.

This clonotype ranks as medium-sized (0.01 to 0.1%). This sequence joins TRBV12-3 or TRBV12-4 and TRBJ2-2; 7 bases match TRBD1. V shed 0 bases and J 1 base; nucleotides not matched to a gene: 5. The CDR3 totals 17 residues. The DNA of the CDR3 is TGTGCCAGCAGTTTAGCGGGACAGCTCGGGAACACCGGGGAGCTGTTTTTT. Its protein product is CASSLAGQLGNTGELFF.

The genes are TRBV10-3 and TRBJ2-3, with D hard to call. The germline V and J ends were trimmed by 6 bases and 0 bases, with 13 bases remaining between them. Germline V gene lookup returns CDR1 ENHRY and CDR2 SYGVKD. This CDR3 comprises 15 residues. The CDR3 region is CAIRPRAESTDTQYF. The CDR3 bases are TGTGCCATCAGACCCCGCGCGGAGAGCACAGATACGCAGTATTTT.

This clonotype is labeled medium-sized. The rearrangement links TRBV5-7 to TRBJ2-7; a possible D gene is TRBD1 (6 bases). TRBV5-7 is marked as an open reading frame, function uncertain. The CDR3 totals 11 residues. The germline V and J ends were trimmed by 4 bases and 6 bases, with 8 bases remaining between them. Here the CDR3 reads CASSPQGEQYF. DNA of the CDR3: TGTGCCAGCAGCCCACAGGGCGAGCAGTACTTC.

This clonotype was seen a few times. This chain joins TRBV20-1 and TRBJ2-3, with TRBD2 identical over 15 bases. V shed 2 bases, J shed 5 bases, and the junction held 5 bases outside the gene matches. Germline CDR1 DFQATT, CDR2 SNEGSKA (reference sequence). The CDR3 is 16 amino acids. The CDR3 DNA sequence: TGCAGTGCTAGAACCCCGGGACTAGCGGGAGGAGATACGCAGTATTTT. It specifies CSARTPGLAGGDTQYF.

The chain carries TRBV5-1 and TRBJ2-3; D gene uncertain. The germline CDR1 and CDR2 sequences are SGHRS and YFSETQ. The CDR3 consists of 15 residues. Trimming pared 1 base from V and 0 bases from J, leaving 9 bases between. The CDR3: CASSLSGLSTDTQYF. In DNA form, the CDR3 reads TGCGCCAGCAGCTTGTCAGGCCTAAGCACAGATACGCAGTATTTT.

In its sample, this clonotype is medium-sized. This sequence joins TRBV7-8 and TRBJ2-7; 8 bases align to TRBD1. Germline-derived CDR1 and CDR2 are SGHVS and FQNEAQ. V lost 8 bases to trimming and J lost 9 bases; unmatched junction nucleotides: 9. This CDR3 comprises 12 residues. Here the CDR3 DNA reads TGTGCCAGCCACTCCGGACAGGGAAGGCAGTACTTC. This translates into CASHSGQGRQYF.

This clonotype was observed many times. The chain has TRBV7-9 and TRBJ2-7; 7 nucleotides align to TRBD1. The J segment lost 0 bases and the V segment lost 5 bases, leaving 7 bases of the junction unmatched. This CDR3 contains 15 residues. Germline V CDR1 and CDR2: SEHNR, FQNEAQ (reference sequence). Here the CDR3 reads CASSPGQPPSYEQYF. CDR3 nucleotides: TGTGCCAGCAGCCCGGGACAGCCTCCCTCCTACGAGCAGTACTTC. Drawing the rest from reference TRBV7-9 and TRBJ2-7, the complete variable domain is DTGVSQNPRHKITKRGQNVTFRCDPISEHNRLYWYRQTLGQGPEFLTYFQNEAQLEKSRLLSDRFSAERPKGSFSTLEIQRTEQGDSAMYLCASSPGQPPSYEQYFGPGTRLTVT.

This clonotype was seen a few times. The rearrangement links TRBV4-2 to TRBJ2-2, with a possible D match to TRBD2 (6 bases). Looked up from germline, CDR1 is LGHNA and CDR2 is YNFKEQ. V dropped 1 base and J dropped 6 bases, with 18 bases sitting between them. The CDR3 consists of 17 residues. The CDR3 DNA reads TGTGCCAGCAGCCAAGGTCCAGGCGGGAACTCCCCCGGGGAGCTGTTTTTT. Translating gives CASSQGPGGNSPGELFF.

There are many counts of this clonotype. The genes are TRBV6-2 or TRBV6-3 and TRBJ1-5; D remains ambiguous. V lost 3 bases, J lost 6 bases, and 12 bases lay in between. The V gene's germline CDR1 is MNHEY and CDR2 SVGEGT. This CDR3 spans 14 amino acids. This chain's CDR3 is CASSYQVPGQPQHF. The CDR3 bases are TGTGCCAGCAGTTATCAGGTTCCGGGTCAGCCCCAGCATTTT.

This clonotype was seen more than once but under ten times. The chain employs TRBV30 and TRBJ1-2; 8 nucleotides match TRBD1. The CDR3 sequence is 13 residues long. Germline V gene lookup returns CDR1 GTSNPN and CDR2 SVGIG (reference sequence). V shed 8 bases, J shed 1 base, and the junction held 6 bases outside the gene matches. CDR3 bases: TGTGCCCGTGACAGGGGATTTAACTATGGCTACACCTTC. Encoded protein: CARDRGFNYGYTF.

There are many counts of this clonotype. This sequence joins TRBV30 and TRBJ1-1, with D possibly matching TRBD1 (5 bases). V was cut by 5 bases and J by 6 bases, with 16 bases left in between. The CDR3 spans 13 residues. Germline assignment: CDR1 GTSNPN and CDR2 SVGIG (reference sequence). CDR3 residues: CAWFELGTAEAFF. CDR3 DNA: TGTGCCTGGTTTGAGCTCGGGACTGCTGAAGCTTTCTTT. Together with reference TRBV30 and TRBJ1-1, the CDR3 gives the full variable domain: SQTIHQWPATLVQPVGSPLSLECTVEGTSNPNLYWYRQAAGRGLQLLFYSVGIGQISSEVPQNLSASRPQDRQFILSSKKLLLSDSGFYLCAWFELGTAEAFFGQGTRLTVV.

This clonotype is deemed medium-sized. This sequence joins TRBV12-3 or TRBV12-4 and TRBJ1-2, with D possibly matching TRBD1 (6 bases). V lost 6 bases and J lost 8, with 16 bases in between. The CDR3 length is 13 residues. The CDR3 is CASSPDRFYGYTF. The CDR3 bases are TGTGCCAGCAGCCCTGACAGGTTTTACGGCTACACCTTC.

CDR3 nucleotide sequence: TGTGCCAGCAGTATCCCGGGACTAGCGACACTAACCTACGAGCAGTACTTC. Residues: CASSIPGLATLTYEQYF. This chain connects TRBV27 to TRBJ2-7; TRBD2 matches at 10 bases. After removal of 5 bases from V and 2 bases from J, the junction contained 12 bases not matched to a gene. CDR1 and CDR2 (germline): MNHEY, SMNVEV (reference sequence). The CDR3 consists of 17 residues.

This clonotype was detected many times. The chain recombines TRBV20-1 with TRBJ2-5, with TRBD2 matching over 11 bases. V shed 4 bases, J shed 3 bases, and the junction held 4 bases outside the gene matches. Germline assignment: CDR1 DFQATT and CDR2 SNEGSKA (reference sequence). This CDR3 region has 14 residues. CDR3 coding DNA: TGCAGTGCTACGAAACTAGCGGGGGAAGAGACCCAGTACTTC. Residues: CSATKLAGEETQYF.

This clonotype was detected ten times or more. The J gene is TRBJ2-2, the V gene TRBV9; 9 bases line up with TRBD1. CDR1 SGDLS and CDR2 YYNGEE come from the germline V gene. This CDR3 spans 15 amino acids. V shed 2 bases, J shed 6 bases, and the junction held 5 bases outside the gene matches. In DNA, the CDR3 is TGTGCCAGCAGCGTGGACAGGGGAGGCCCCGGGGAGCTGTTTTTT. Its protein product is CASSVDRGGPGELFF.

This clonotype has a count of ten or more. The chain combines TRBV7-9 with TRBJ1-2; D uncertain. V was clipped by 6 bases and J by 2 bases, with 4 bases between them. Looked up from germline, CDR1 is SEHNR and CDR2 is FQNEAQ (reference sequence). The CDR3 is 11 amino acids. The CDR3 loop reads CASSSNYGYTF. The CDR3 bases are TGTGCCAGCAGTTCCAACTATGGCTACACCTTC.

The sample holds many counts of this clonotype. The chain links TRBV5-4 to TRBJ2-3; 10 nucleotides agree with TRBD2. Germline values: CDR1 SGHNT, CDR2 YYREEE (reference sequence). V dropped 4 bases and J dropped 2; count of bases not matched to a gene: 4. This CDR3 is built from 15 residues. Here the CDR3 DNA reads TGTGCCAGCAGCCGAACTAGCGGGAACACAGATACGCAGTATTTT. Translation: CASSRTSGNTDTQYF.

This clonotype is medium-sized within its sample. The chain links TRBV19 to TRBJ2-6; 9 bases line up with TRBD1. Trimming took 6 bases from V and 4 from J; bases not matched to a gene: 4. Germline CDR1 and CDR2: LNHDA and SQIVND (reference sequence). The CDR3 loop spans 15 amino acids. CDR3 nucleotide sequence: TGTGCCAGTAGAACAGGGGGCGCCGGGGCCAACGTCCTGACTTTC. This sequence encodes CASRTGGAGANVLTF.

The rearrangement links TRBV7-3 to TRBJ2-3; possible D gene TRBD1, 6 bases. The V end was cut by 5 bases, the J end by 1 base, with 16 bases between. The CDR3 runs 16 residues. Germline CDR1 and CDR2: SGHTA and FQGTGA. The CDR3 nucleotides are TGTGCCAGCAGCGAACAGGGCGTCGGGGGCACAGATACGCAGTATTTT. Its protein is CASSEQGVGGTDTQYF.

In its sample, this clonotype ranks as medium-sized. The CDR3 loop is CASSSELTGELFF. CDR3 DNA sequence: TGCGCCAGCAGCTCCGAATTGACCGGGGAGCTGTTTTTT. This rearrangement joins TRBV5-1 to TRBJ2-2; D call uncertain. The CDR3 is 13 residues long. Germline loops: CDR1 SGHRS, CDR2 YFSETQ. Trimming removed 3 bases at V and 5 bases at J, with 8 bases between.

This clonotype is medium-sized in the sample. The chain links TRBV12-3 or TRBV12-4 to TRBJ2-3, with TRBD2 identical over 11 bases. V was pared by 6 bases and J by 7 bases, with 3 bases of the junction left unmatched. The CDR3 is 13 amino acids. The chain's CDR3 is CASRGTSGYTQYF. CDR3 nucleotide sequence: TGTGCCAGCAGGGGGACTAGCGGTTATACGCAGTATTTT.